This T cell receptor beta chain was sequenced for a study of blood T cell repertoires in COVID-19. In the study overall: The United States, Italy and Spain supplied acute and convalescent COVID-19 samples. Sources were T cells, B-cell-depleted T cells, or PBMCs; the material itself was cDNA or gDNA.

Data came from immunoSEQ multiplex PCR; TCRdb stores just in-frame clones and leaves some out. The sample has some 75,000 clones; roughly 91% are singletons. This CDR3 has 11 residues. Between the trimmed V and J ends, which lost 2 bases and 6 bases, there was a span of 4 bases. Per the germline V gene, CDR1 is DFQATT and CDR2 is SNEGSKA (reference sequence). Sequencing input: peripheral blood. The V gene is TRBV20-1, the J gene TRBJ2-2; no reliable D call. The receptor was derived from a man between 60 and 75 years old with acute or convalescent COVID-19. The CDR3 sequence is CSARQSGELFF. CDR3 coding DNA: TGCAGTGCTAGACAGTCCGGGGAGCTGTTTTTT.